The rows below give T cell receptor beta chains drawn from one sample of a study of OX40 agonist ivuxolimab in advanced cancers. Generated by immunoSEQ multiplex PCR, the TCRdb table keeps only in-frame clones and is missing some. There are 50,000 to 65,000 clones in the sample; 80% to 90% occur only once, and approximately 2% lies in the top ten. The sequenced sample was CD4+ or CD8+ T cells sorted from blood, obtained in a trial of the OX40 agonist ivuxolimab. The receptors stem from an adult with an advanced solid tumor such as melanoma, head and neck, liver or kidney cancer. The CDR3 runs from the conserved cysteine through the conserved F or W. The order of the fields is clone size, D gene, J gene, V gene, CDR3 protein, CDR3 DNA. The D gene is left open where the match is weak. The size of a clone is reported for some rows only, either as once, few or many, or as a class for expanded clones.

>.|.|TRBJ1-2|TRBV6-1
CASSGPPVGVGYGYTF
TGTGCCAGCAGTGGCCCCCCTGTTGGTGTGGGCTATGGCTACACCTTC
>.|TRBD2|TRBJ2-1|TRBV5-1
CASSRAGGRDEQFF
TGCGCCAGCAGCCGAGCGGGGGGACGGGATGAGCAGTTCTTC
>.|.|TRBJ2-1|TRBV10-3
CAISEQAHEQFF
TGTGCCATCAGTGAACAGGCCCATGAGCAGTTCTTC
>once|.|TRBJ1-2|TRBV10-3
CAVWTDANYGYTF
TGTGCCGTCTGGACAGATGCTAACTATGGCTACACCTTC
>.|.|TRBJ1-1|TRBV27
CASSPWSSRVNTEAFF
TGTGCCAGCAGTCCCTGGTCTTCCCGGGTGAACACTGAAGCTTTCTTT
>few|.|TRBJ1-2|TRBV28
CASSGLGYRTANYGYTF
TGTGCCAGCAGTGGCCTAGGTTACCGGACAGCCAACTATGGCTACACCTTC
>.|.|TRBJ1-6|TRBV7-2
CASSFPGGENSPLHF
TGTGCCAGCAGCTTTCCGGGGGGAGAAAATTCACCCCTCCACTTT
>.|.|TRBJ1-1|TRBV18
CASSPQQTEAFF
TGTGCCAGCTCACCACAACAGACTGAAGCTTTCTTT
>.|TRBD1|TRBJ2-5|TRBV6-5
CASSYQGQGGVETQYF
TGTGCCAGCAGTTACCAGGGACAGGGCGGCGTTGAGACCCAGTACTTC
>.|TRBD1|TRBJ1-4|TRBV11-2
CASSLDQTGANEKLFF
TGTGCCAGCAGCTTAGATCAGACAGGGGCTAATGAAAAACTGTTTTTT
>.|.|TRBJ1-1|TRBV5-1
CASSLGTNTEAFF
TGCGCCAGCAGCTTGGGGACAAACACTGAAGCTTTCTTT
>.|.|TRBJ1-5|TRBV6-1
CASRDTGRGNQPQHF
TGTGCCAGCAGGGACACAGGGAGGGGCAATCAGCCCCAGCATTTT
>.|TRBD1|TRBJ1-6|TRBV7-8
CASSPGGRGDSPLHF
TGTGCCAGCAGCCCAGGGGGCAGGGGGGATTCACCCCTCCACTTT
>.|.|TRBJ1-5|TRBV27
CASSPGWEGNQPQHF
TGTGCCAGCAGCCCAGGATGGGAGGGCAATCAGCCCCAGCATTTT
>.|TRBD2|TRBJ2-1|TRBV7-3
CASSLLPSGIDEQFF
TGTGCCAGCAGCCTGTTACCTAGCGGTATAGATGAGCAGTTCTTC
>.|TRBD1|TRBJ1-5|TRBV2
CASSADRGGNQPQHF
TGTGCCAGCAGTGCGGACAGGGGTGGCAATCAGCCCCAGCATTTT
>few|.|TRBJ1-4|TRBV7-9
CASSLGSEKLFF
TGTGCCAGCAGCTTAGGAAGCGAAAAACTGTTTTTT
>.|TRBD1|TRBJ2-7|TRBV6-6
CASRDGTGSYEQYF
TGTGCCAGCCGAGATGGGACAGGTTCCTACGAGCAGTACTTC
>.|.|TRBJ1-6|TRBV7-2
CASSPGLNHNSPLHF
TGTGCCAGCAGCCCGGGACTTAATCATAATTCACCCCTCCACTTT
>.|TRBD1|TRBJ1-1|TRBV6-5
CASSDRGAAFF
TGTGCCAGCAGTGACAGGGGGGCAGCTTTCTTT
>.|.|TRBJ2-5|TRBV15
CATSSYQETQYF
TGTGCCACCAGCTCCTACCAAGAGACCCAGTACTTC
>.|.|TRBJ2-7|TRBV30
CAWADSYEQYF
TGTGCCTGGGCAGACTCCTACGAGCAGTACTTC
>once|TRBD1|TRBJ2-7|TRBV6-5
CASRRRQGTYEQYF
TGTGCCAGCCGTCGGAGACAGGGTACCTACGAGCAGTACTTC
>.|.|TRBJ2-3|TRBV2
CASSTQPLDTQYF
TGTGCCAGCAGTACACAACCGTTAGATACGCAGTATTTT
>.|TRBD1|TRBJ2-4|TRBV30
CAWSVSGGSDIQYF
TGTGCCTGGAGTGTATCAGGGGGCTCGGACATTCAGTACTTC
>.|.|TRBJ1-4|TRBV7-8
CASSPTPGHNEKLFF
TGTGCCAGCAGCCCCACCCCCGGGCATAATGAAAAACTGTTTTTT
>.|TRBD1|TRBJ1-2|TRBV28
CASSSYGGGQGVYGYTF
TGTGCCAGCAGTTCTTATGGCGGGGGACAGGGGGTCTATGGCTACACCTTC
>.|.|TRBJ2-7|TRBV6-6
CASRADVRAPSDEQYF
TGTGCCAGCAGGGCCGACGTTCGGGCGCCTTCCGACGAGCAGTACTTC
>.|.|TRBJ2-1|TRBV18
CASSLPVERNEQFF
TGTGCCAGCTCACTTCCGGTCGAGCGGAATGAGCAGTTCTTC
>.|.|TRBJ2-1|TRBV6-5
CATLPGWGNEQFF
TGTGCCACTCTCCCAGGGTGGGGTAATGAGCAGTTCTTC
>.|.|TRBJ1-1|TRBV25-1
CASSEAADTEAFF
TGTGCCAGCAGTGAGGCGGCCGACACTGAAGCTTTCTTT
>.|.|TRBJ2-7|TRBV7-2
CASSLVSQFSEQYF
TGTGCCAGCAGCTTAGTTTCACAGTTTTCCGAGCAGTACTTC
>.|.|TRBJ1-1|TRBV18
CASSLQQGRAAEAFF
TGTGCCAGCTCACTACAACAGGGACGGGCCGCTGAAGCTTTCTTT
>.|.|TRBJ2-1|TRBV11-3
CASSLSARTEQFF
TGTGCCAGCAGCTTAAGTGCAAGAACGGAGCAGTTCTTC
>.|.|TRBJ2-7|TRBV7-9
CATIQGSYYEQYF
TGTGCCACCATCCAGGGGAGCTACTACGAGCAGTACTTC
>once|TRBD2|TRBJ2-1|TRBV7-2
CASTRTRGNEQFF
TGTGCCAGCACTCGGACTAGAGGTAATGAGCAGTTCTTC
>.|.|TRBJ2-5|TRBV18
CASSPPLRSYETQYF
TGTGCCAGCTCACCACCGCTTCGGTCTTACGAGACCCAGTACTTC
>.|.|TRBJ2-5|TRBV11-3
CASSLRGLQETQYF
TGTGCCAGCAGCTTAAGGGGACTCCAAGAGACCCAGTACTTC
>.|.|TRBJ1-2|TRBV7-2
CASSREPAPNYGYTF
TGTGCCAGCAGCCGAGAACCGGCACCTAACTATGGCTACACCTTC
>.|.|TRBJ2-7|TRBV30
CAWTPSESYEQYF
TGTGCCTGGACCCCTAGCGAAAGCTACGAGCAGTACTTC
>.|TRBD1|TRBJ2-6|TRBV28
CASTPDRAGANVLTF
TGTGCCAGCACCCCAGACAGGGCTGGGGCCAACGTCCTGACTTTC
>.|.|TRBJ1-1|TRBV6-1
CASSIVDYTEAFF
TGTGCCAGCAGTATTGTAGATTACACTGAAGCTTTCTTT
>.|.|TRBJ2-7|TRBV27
CASSLTRKPYEQYF
TGTGCCAGCAGTTTGACCCGGAAGCCCTACGAGCAGTACTTC
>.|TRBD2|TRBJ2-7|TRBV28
CASSPTSGSSYEQYF
TGTGCCAGCAGCCCTACTAGCGGGAGCTCCTACGAGCAGTACTTC
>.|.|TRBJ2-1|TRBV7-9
CASSLVVSYNEQFF
TGTGCCAGCAGCTTAGTGGTAAGCTACAATGAGCAGTTCTTC
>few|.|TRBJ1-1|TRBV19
CASTKGKTEAFF
TGTGCCAGTACCAAGGGGAAGACTGAAGCTTTCTTT
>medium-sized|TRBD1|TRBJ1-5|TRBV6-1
CASIVTGDNQPQHF
TGTGCCAGCATCGTGACAGGGGACAATCAGCCCCAGCATTTT
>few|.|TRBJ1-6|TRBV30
CAWAPEGSGSPLHF
TGTGCCTGGGCCCCGGAAGGGTCCGGCTCACCCCTCCACTTT
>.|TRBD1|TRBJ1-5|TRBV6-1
CASRPGTANQPQHF
TGTGCCAGCAGGCCCGGGACAGCTAATCAGCCCCAGCATTTT
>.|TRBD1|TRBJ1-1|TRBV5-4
CASSANRGPTTEAFF
TGTGCCAGCAGCGCGAACAGGGGTCCGACCACTGAAGCTTTCTTT
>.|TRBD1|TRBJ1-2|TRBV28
CASSSGTGNYGYTF
TGTGCCAGCAGCTCCGGGACAGGGAACTATGGCTACACCTTC
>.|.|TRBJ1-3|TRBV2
CASSEMLGSETTGNTIYF
TGTGCCAGCAGTGAAATGCTCGGAAGCGAAACCACTGGAAACACCATATATTTT
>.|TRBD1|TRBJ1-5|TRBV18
CASSRTGASNQPQHF
TGTGCCAGCTCTAGGACAGGGGCTAGCAATCAGCCCCAGCATTTT
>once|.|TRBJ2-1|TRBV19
CASSTLNEQFF
TGTGCCAGTAGTACGCTGAATGAGCAGTTCTTC
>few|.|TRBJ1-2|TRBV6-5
CASSYEAGGVRGGYTF
TGTGCCAGCAGTTACGAGGCAGGAGGAGTAAGAGGAGGCTACACCTTC
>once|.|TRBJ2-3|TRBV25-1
CASSAFQLSTGTDTQYF
TGTGCCAGCAGTGCCTTTCAACTCAGCACTGGCACAGATACGCAGTATTTT
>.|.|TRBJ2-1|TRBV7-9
CASSPESSQFF
TGTGCCAGCAGCCCCGAGTCCTCGCAGTTCTTC